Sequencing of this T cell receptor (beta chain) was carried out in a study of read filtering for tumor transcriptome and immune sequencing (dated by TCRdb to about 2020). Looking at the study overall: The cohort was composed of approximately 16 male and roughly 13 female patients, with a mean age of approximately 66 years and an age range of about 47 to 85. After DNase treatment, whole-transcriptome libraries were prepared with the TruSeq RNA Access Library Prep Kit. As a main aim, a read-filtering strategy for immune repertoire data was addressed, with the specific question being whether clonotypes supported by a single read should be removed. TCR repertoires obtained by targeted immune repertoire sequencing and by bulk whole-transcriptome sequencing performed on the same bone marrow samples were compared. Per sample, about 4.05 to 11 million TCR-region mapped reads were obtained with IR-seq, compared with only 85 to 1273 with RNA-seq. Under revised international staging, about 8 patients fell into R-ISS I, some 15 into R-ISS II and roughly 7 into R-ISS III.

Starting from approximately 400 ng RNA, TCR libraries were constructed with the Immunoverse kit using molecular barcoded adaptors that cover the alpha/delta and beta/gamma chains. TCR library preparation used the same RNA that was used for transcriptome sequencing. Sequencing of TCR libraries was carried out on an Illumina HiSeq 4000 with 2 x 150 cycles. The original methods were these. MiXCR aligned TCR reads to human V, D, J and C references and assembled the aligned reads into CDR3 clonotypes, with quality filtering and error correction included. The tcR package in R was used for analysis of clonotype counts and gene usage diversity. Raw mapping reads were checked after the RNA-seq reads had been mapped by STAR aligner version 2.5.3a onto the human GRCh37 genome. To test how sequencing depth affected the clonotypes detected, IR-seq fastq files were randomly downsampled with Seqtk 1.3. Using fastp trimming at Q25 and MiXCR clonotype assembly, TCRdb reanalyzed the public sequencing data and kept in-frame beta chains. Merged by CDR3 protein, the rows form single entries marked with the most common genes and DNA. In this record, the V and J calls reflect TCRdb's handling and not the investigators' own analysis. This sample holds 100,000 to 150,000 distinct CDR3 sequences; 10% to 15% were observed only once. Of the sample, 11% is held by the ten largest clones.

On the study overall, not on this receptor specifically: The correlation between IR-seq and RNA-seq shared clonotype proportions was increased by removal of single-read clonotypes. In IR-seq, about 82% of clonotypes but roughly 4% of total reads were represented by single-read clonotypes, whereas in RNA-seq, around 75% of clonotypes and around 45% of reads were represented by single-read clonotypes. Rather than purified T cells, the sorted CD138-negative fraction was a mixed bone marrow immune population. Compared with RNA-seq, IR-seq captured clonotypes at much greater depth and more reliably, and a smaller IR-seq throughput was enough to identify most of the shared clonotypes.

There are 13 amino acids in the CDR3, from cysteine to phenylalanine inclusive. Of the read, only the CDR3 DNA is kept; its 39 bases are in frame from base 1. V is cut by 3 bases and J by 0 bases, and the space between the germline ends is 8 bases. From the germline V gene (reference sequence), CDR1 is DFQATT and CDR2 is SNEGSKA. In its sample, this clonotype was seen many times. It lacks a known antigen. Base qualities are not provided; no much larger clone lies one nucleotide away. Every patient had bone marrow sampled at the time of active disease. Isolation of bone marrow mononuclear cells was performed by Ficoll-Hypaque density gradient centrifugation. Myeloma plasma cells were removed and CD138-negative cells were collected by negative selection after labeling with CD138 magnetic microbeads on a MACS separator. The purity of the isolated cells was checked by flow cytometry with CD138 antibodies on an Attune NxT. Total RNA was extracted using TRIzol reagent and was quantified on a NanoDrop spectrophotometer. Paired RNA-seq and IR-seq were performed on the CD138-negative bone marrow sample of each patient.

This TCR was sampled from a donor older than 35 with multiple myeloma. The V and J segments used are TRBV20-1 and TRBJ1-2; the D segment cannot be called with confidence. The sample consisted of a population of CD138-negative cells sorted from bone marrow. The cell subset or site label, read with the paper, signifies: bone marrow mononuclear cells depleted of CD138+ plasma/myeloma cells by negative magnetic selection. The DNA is TGCAGTGCTAGTAACCGGGCTAACTATGGCTACACCTTC. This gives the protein CSASNRANYGYTF.